This T cell receptor beta chain was observed in a study of shared clonotypes between healthy human individuals. Overall study results and limits: The study found about 5% of naive CD4 clonotypes shared across a handful of donors. Among donors, sharing of clonotypes was expected to be affected by sequencing depth.

This clone has a single count. Its cognate antigen is unknown. Terminally differentiated effector memory CD45RA+ cells were excluded by CCR7 positive selection of CD45RO-negative cells. Sequencing was performed with immunoSEQ multiplex PCR; in TCRdb, only in-frame clones are kept and a portion is missing. The table has nearly 2 million clones, just under 95% seen once. Germline V CDR1 and CDR2: LGHNA, YNFKEQ. The CDR3 length is 15 residues. Deletions cut 5 bases from V and 4 bases from J, with 12 bases between. The rearrangement uses TRBV4-2 and TRBJ1-6; no definite D call. Sequencing was done on a sample of naive CD8+ T cells sorted from blood. This sequence originates from a man between 18 and 29 years old in good health. In DNA form, the CDR3 reads TGTGCCAGCAGCGTCGAGGCCATTTATAATTCACCCCTCCACTTT. This gives the protein CASSVEAIYNSPLHF.